Detailed here is one TCR beta chain. This record comes from a study of T cells expressing NK-cell markers. Study at large: Obtained from sorted CD3+CD56+NKG2C+, CD3+CD56+NKG2C- and CD3+CD56-NKG2C+ T cells were the TCR beta repertoires.

The CDR3 is 15 amino acids. Germline values: CDR1 MGHRA, CDR2 YSYEKL. UMI-tagged 5'RACE template switching yielded the TCR beta cDNA. Each CDR3 protein gets one entry in TCRdb, which reprocessed the 5' RACE reads and gives no DNA. This listing includes fewer than 400,000 distinct CDR3 sequences. V gene TRBV4-1 combines with J gene TRBJ2-7. This TCR was recovered from a woman aged 50 to 65 in good health. Sequencing was done on a sample of blood T cells: a sorted CD56 or NKG2C T cell subset, CD4+ or CD8+ T cells, or bulk PBMC T cells (not recorded which). The CDR3 sequence: CASSQVRAGGYEQYF.